These 25 T cell receptor beta chains were all obtained from the same sample, sequenced in a study of OX40 agonist ivuxolimab in advanced cancers. Repertoires were generated with immunoSEQ multiplex PCR, while TCRdb's copy carries only in-frame clones and drops some. The sample has 65,000 to 95,000 clones, under 85% seen once; the top ten hold 0.45% to 0.6%. The sample was CD4+ or CD8+ T cells sorted from blood, taken in a trial of the OX40 agonist ivuxolimab. The receptors were gathered from an adult with an advanced solid tumor such as melanoma, head and neck, liver or kidney cancer.

This clone was observed a few times. This sequence joins TRBV11-2 and TRBJ2-3; 8 bases map to TRBD2. The germline gives CDR1 SGHAT, CDR2 FQNNGV. Trimming at V came to 3 bases and at J to 7 bases, leaving 6 bases not matched to a gene. This CDR3 has 14 residues. The CDR3 region is CASSFGTSLNTQYF. CDR3 in DNA: TGTGCCAGCAGCTTTGGGACTAGTCTAAATACGCAGTATTTT.

The rearrangement uses TRBV7-9 and TRBJ1-2; D gene unclear. The CDR3 sequence is 17 residues long. Germline CDR1 is SEHNR and CDR2 is FQNEAQ (reference sequence). Trimming cost V 5 bases and J 2 bases, with 21 bases left between them. The CDR3 loop is CASSPPLISRQNYGYTF. The CDR3 bases are TGTGCCAGCAGCCCGCCGTTGATAAGCCGTCAAAACTATGGCTACACCTTC.

V is TRBV6-6 and J is TRBJ1-1, with 8 bases that match TRBD1. Germline CDR1 reads MNHNY; CDR2 reads SVGAGI (reference sequence). V trimming: 2 bases; J trimming: 4 bases; junction bases outside the gene matches: 3. The length of the CDR3 is 14 residues. CDR3 sequence (DNA): TGTGCCAGCAGTTACACAGGGGGTGGCACTGAAGCTTTCTTT. It specifies CASSYTGGGTEAFF.

Only a few counts were recorded for this clone. The V gene is TRBV19, the J gene TRBJ1-2; TRBD1 agrees at 10 bases. Germline trimming cut 3 bases from V and 4 bases from J; bases unmatched to any gene: 8. Germline V gives CDR1 LNHDA, CDR2 SQIVND (reference sequence). The CDR3 has 16 residues. The CDR3 region has the DNA TGTGCCAGTAGTATCCCGGACAGGGGGGCATCCTATGGCTACACCTTC. Encoded protein: CASSIPDRGASYGYTF.

J is TRBJ1-5 and V is TRBV19; D ambiguous. The V gene lost 4 bases and the J gene lost 1 base, with 11 bases spanning the gap. The CDR3 runs 15 residues. In germline, CDR1 is LNHDA, CDR2 SQIVND (reference sequence). The CDR3 DNA sequence: TGTGCCAGTAGTAACCGAGGACTAAGCAATCAGCCCCAGCATTTT. Amino acid sequence: CASSNRGLSNQPQHF.

The chain uses TRBV4-2 and TRBJ2-1, with TRBD2 matching over 14 bases. The germline V gene has CDR1 LGHNA and CDR2 YNFKEQ. The CDR3 extends over 18 amino acids. The trim removed 5 bases at V and 9 bases at J, leaving 15 bases unmatched. The CDR3 loop reads CASSSGLAGGLSNGEQFF. The CDR3 DNA follows: TGTGCCAGCAGCTCTGGACTAGCGGGAGGTTTATCCAATGGTGAGCAGTTCTTC.

The chain combines TRBV19 with TRBJ1-5; possibly TRBD1 for D (5 bases). The CDR3 loop spans 15 amino acids. The germline CDR1 and CDR2 sequences are LNHDA and SQIVND (reference sequence). Trimming stripped 6 bases from V and 4 bases from J, with 16 bases between. The CDR3 DNA sequence: TGTGCCAGTAGGGGAGACAGACGGGGGAATCAGCCCCAGCATTTT. This translates into CASRGDRRGNQPQHF.

The rearrangement joins TRBV19 to TRBJ2-7; the D call may be TRBD1 or TRBD2 (5 bases each). The germline gives CDR1 LNHDA, CDR2 SQIVND (reference sequence). The CDR3 is 14 residues long. Deletions cut 5 bases from V and 3 bases from J, with 14 bases between. In DNA form, the CDR3 reads TGTGCCAGTAGTTCACCGGGACCCGTCTACGAGCAGTACTTC. This encodes CASSSPGPVYEQYF.

J is TRBJ1-2 and V is TRBV7-9; D may be TRBD1 (6 bases). Germline V gene sequence: CDR1 SEHNR, CDR2 FQNEAQ (reference sequence). This CDR3 is 12 amino acids long. The V end was cut by 4 bases, the J end by 6 bases, with 9 bases between. CDR3 DNA sequence: TGTGCCAGCAGCTCCACAGGGAATGGCTACACCTTC. Its translation: CASSSTGNGYTF.

This chain uses TRBV25-1 with TRBJ2-1, with D unclear. The CDR3 extends over 13 amino acids. Trimming stripped 10 bases from V and 0 bases from J, with 10 bases between. Germline CDR1 MGHDK, CDR2 SYGVNS. CDR3 sequence: CANIQSSYNEQFF. The DNA of the CDR3 is TGTGCCAACATACAGAGCTCCTACAATGAGCAGTTCTTC.

This chain connects TRBV30 to TRBJ1-5; D might be TRBD1 (5 bases). V lost 3 bases and J 6 bases, leaving 12 bases between the germline ends. Germline-derived CDR1 and CDR2 are GTSNPN and SVGIG (reference sequence). This CDR3 is 13 amino acids long. Here the CDR3 reads CAWSPGGGQPQHF. CDR3 coding DNA: TGTGCCTGGAGCCCTGGGGGGGGTCAGCCCCAGCATTTT.

The gene calls are TRBV11-1 and TRBJ2-7; no firm D call. The length of the CDR3 is 13 residues. Trimming removed 5 bases at V and 1 base at J, with 9 bases between. Per the germline V gene, CDR1 is SGHAT and CDR2 is FQDESV (reference sequence). The CDR3 DNA reads TGTGCCAGCAGCGACCGAAAATCCTACGAGCAGTACTTC. As protein: CASSDRKSYEQYF.

The chain links TRBV9 to TRBJ1-2; D possibly corresponds to TRBD1 (5 bases). Germline lookup yields CDR1 SGDLS and CDR2 YYNGEE. V lost 2 bases to trimming and J lost 1 base, with 12 bases between them. The CDR3 runs 15 residues. The CDR3 DNA sequence: TGTGCCAGCAGCGTGGGACTTATCCTTAACTATGGCTACACCTTC. Protein product: CASSVGLILNYGYTF.

V gene TRBV11-1 combines with J gene TRBJ2-7; maybe TRBD2 (5 bases). The CDR3 spans 13 residues. V lost 5 bases, J lost 6 bases, and 14 bases lay in between. The germline gives CDR1 SGHAT, CDR2 FQDESV (reference sequence). CDR3: CASSPRRVGEQYF. The CDR3, as DNA: TGTGCCAGCAGCCCGCGGCGGGTTGGCGAGCAGTACTTC.

V is TRBV5-1 and J is TRBJ2-5; D might be TRBD1 (5 bases). The length of the CDR3 is 14 residues. Germline CDR1 reads SGHRS; CDR2 reads YFSETQ. Trimming removed 0 bases from V and 1 base from J, with 7 bases in between. The CDR3 coding sequence is TGCGCCAGCAGCTTGGCGGACACCCAAGAGACCCAGTACTTC. Protein: CASSLADTQETQYF.

The chain combines TRBV2 with TRBJ1-1, with D unresolved. This CDR3 is built from 13 residues. Looked up from germline, CDR1 is SNHLY and CDR2 is FYNNEI. The V gene lost 8 bases and the J gene lost 5 bases, with 15 bases spanning the gap. The CDR3 is CASHSDGTTEAFF. The CDR3 DNA follows: TGTGCCAGCCATAGCGACGGTACAACTGAAGCTTTCTTT.

This chain links TRBV6-4 with TRBJ2-4; D is perhaps TRBD2 (6 bases). Germline V gene sequence: CDR1 MRHNA, CDR2 SNTAGT. Trimming stripped 7 bases from V and 1 base from J, with 17 bases between. The CDR3 has 16 residues. The CDR3 DNA sequence: TGTGCCAGCACGGAGGACACGGGAGAGGCCAAAAACATTCAGTACTTC. This translates into CASTEDTGEAKNIQYF.

As DNA, the CDR3 is TGTGCCAGCAGGGTCCAGCCACCCTCAGGGCTTGGCTACACCTTC. Amino acid sequence: CASRVQPPSGLGYTF. The J gene is TRBJ1-2, the V gene TRBV2, with TRBD1 as a possible D gene (5 bases). V was clipped by 6 bases and J by 7 bases, with 21 bases between them. The CDR3 is 15 residues long. Germline CDR1 is SNHLY and CDR2 is FYNNEI.

Written as DNA, the CDR3 is TGTGCCAGTAGTATTTCCTCGGGACTCCTATACAATGAGCAGTTCTTC. Translated, it gives CASSISSGLLYNEQFF. The chain recombines TRBV19 with TRBJ2-1, with D possibly TRBD2 on 6 matching bases. CDR1 LNHDA and CDR2 SQIVND come from the germline V gene (reference sequence). The CDR3 is 16 amino acids. The germline V and J ends were trimmed by 3 bases and 4 bases, with 16 bases remaining between them. The whole variable domain, remainder taken from reference TRBV19 and TRBJ2-1, is DGGITQSPKYLFRKEGQNVTLSCEQNLNHDAMYWYRQDPGQGLRLIYYSQIVNDFQKGDIAEGYSVSREKKESFPLTVTSAQKNPTAFYLCASSISSGLLYNEQFFGPGTRLTVL.

The genes are TRBV27 and TRBJ2-5; D perhaps matches TRBD2 (6 bases). V lost 5 bases and J 0 bases, leaving 22 bases between the germline ends. Germline CDR1 reads MNHEY; CDR2 reads SMNVEV (reference sequence). The CDR3 runs to 18 residues. CDR3: CASSGRTRGVGYQETQYF. For the CDR3, the DNA is TGTGCCAGCAGTGGTCGGACTCGCGGGGTGGGCTACCAAGAGACCCAGTACTTC.

This rearrangement joins TRBV30 to TRBJ2-7, with 9 bases fitting TRBD2. From germline, CDR1 is GTSNPN and CDR2 SVGIG (reference sequence). V shed 1 base and J 3 bases; nucleotides not matched to a gene: 4. The CDR3 runs 14 residues. CDR3 bases: TGTGCCTGGAGTGAGGCTAGCGGGAACTACGAGCAGTACTTC. Translation gives CAWSEASGNYEQYF.

V is TRBV19 and J is TRBJ1-5; TRBD1 agrees at 9 bases. The CDR3 is 15 residues long. V lost 9 bases and J lost 5; bases outside the gene matches: 11. Germline lookup yields CDR1 LNHDA and CDR2 SQIVND (reference sequence). The CDR3 bases are TGTGCCAGCAGCTGGGACAGGGCGAAGGATCAGCCCCAGCATTTT. Translated, it gives CASSWDRAKDQPQHF.

The chain is built from TRBV21-1 and TRBJ1-5. TRBV21-1 is shown as a pseudogene. The CDR3 covers 15 residues. CDR3: CASTLAAIAGQPQHF. The DNA of the CDR3 is TGTGCCAGCACCCTAGCAGCCATAGCGGGTCAGCCCCAGCATTTT.

CDR3 in DNA: TGTGCCAGCAGCTTGCTTCCGACAGGTTCCTTCTCGGACGAGCAGTACTTC. Encoded protein: CASSLLPTGSFSDEQYF. This chain connects TRBV11-2 to TRBJ2-7; a weak D match, TRBD1 (6 bases). This CDR3 is built from 17 residues. Trimming took 3 bases from V and 5 from J, leaving 23 bases between them. Germline V gene sequence: CDR1 SGHAT, CDR2 FQNNGV.

The rearrangement uses TRBV6-1 and TRBJ2-1; D possibly corresponds to TRBD1 (6 bases). V lost 6 bases and J 4 bases, leaving 16 bases between the germline ends. The germline V gene has CDR1 MNHNS and CDR2 SASEGT. The CDR3 covers 15 residues. The CDR3 DNA sequence: TGTGCCAGCAGGATCGAAGGACAGCGATACAATGAGCAGTTCTTC. Translating gives CASRIEGQRYNEQFF.